This paragraph reports one T cell receptor beta chain. Per the study methods: Amplification from reference gene primers served as the basis for estimated nucleated cell counts. Only in-frame clones appear in the TCRdb table, and some are missing; sequencing was by immunoSEQ multiplex PCR. V and J calls plus clone size are reproduced from that table; the DNA served to infer D and trimming. Of some 110,000 clones in the sample, less than 90% were seen once. This specimen comes from a study of blood T cell repertoires in COVID-19. Study in general: From the United States, Italy and Spain came samples of acute and convalescent COVID-19. Sources were T cells, B-cell-depleted T cells, or PBMCs; the material itself was cDNA or gDNA.

The trim removed 0 bases at V and 4 bases at J, leaving 3 bases unmatched. The CDR3 is 16 residues long. The V gene's germline CDR1 is LNHDA and CDR2 SQIVND (reference sequence). This TCR was recovered from a human donor in a cohort sampled during active COVID-19. What was sequenced was peripheral blood. This chain joins TRBV19 and TRBJ2-1; TRBD2 matches at 10 bases. CDR3 region: CASSIEAGGRYNEQFF. The CDR3 DNA follows: TGTGCCAGTAGTATAGAAGCGGGAGGGCGGTACAATGAGCAGTTCTTC.